This T cell receptor beta chain was found in a study of shared clonotypes between healthy human individuals. Study outcomes and limitations: Generation probability values for non-shared clonotypes were lower than those for clonotypes shared by all four donors.

The V and J ends lost 0 bases and 5 bases, in that order; junction bases with no gene match: 6. Germline V gene sequence: CDR1 LGHNA, CDR2 YSLEER. The CDR3 covers 16 residues. Several immunoSEQ 96-well plates shared each subset's DNA, each plate a replicate. Produced via immunoSEQ multiplex PCR; TCRdb's table is partial and in-frame only. The table lists 950,000 to 1,300,000 clones, around 74% of them singletons. Many counts were recorded for this clone. What it binds is unknown. Those who donated, Caucasian adults without exception, all lived in Nashville, Tennessee. The authors divided CD4+ cells into CD45RA+ naive and CD45RA-negative memory subsets.

This receptor was identified in a man aged 18 to 30 in good health. The V and J genes are TRBV4-3 and TRBJ2-2, with 7 bases lining up with TRBD2. Specimen: memory CD4+ T cells sorted from blood. Subset reported: CD45RA-negative fraction. The CDR3 is CASSQDLAGVTGELFF. The CDR3 DNA follows: TGCGCCAGCAGCCAAGATTTGGCGGGAGTGACCGGGGAGCTGTTTTTT.